Included here is one TCR beta chain sequence, with context. Profiled with immunoSEQ multiplex PCR; TCRdb holds only in-frame clones, not every one. The table includes about 220,000 clones, 70% to 85% detected once. Trimming took 1 base from V and 3 from J, leaving 12 bases between them. CDR3 size: 15 residues. Germline V gene data show CDR1 as SGHAT and CDR2 as FQNNGV. This sample is drawn from a study of blood T cell repertoires in COVID-19. The origin of this receptor is a woman aged 40 to 49 with acute COVID-19. What was sequenced was PBMCs or T cells enriched from blood (not recorded which). The rearrangement joins TRBV11-2 to TRBJ1-2; D is unclear. The CDR3 reads CASSLAGSVYYGYTF. DNA for the CDR3: TGTGCCAGCAGCTTAGCCGGGTCAGTGTACTATGGCTACACCTTC.